Listed here are 18 T cell receptor beta chains from one sample, sequenced in a study of T-cell reconstitution after alpha-beta-depleted transplantation in children. The authors prepared the TCRbeta library with unique molecular identifiers. TCRdb independently ran MiXCR on the PCR reads; one entry per CDR3 protein. The table shows hundreds of thousands of distinct CDR3 sequences, with around 7.8% occurring only once. The source was PBMCs, mostly from graft donor cells, collected 180 days after TCRalphabeta/CD19-depleted stem cell transplant. All receptors come from a male patient aged 10 to 17 who had a stem cell transplant for acute lymphoblastic leukemia, so the T cells may come from the graft donor.

This clonotype was counted ten times or more. The chain is built from TRBV28 and TRBJ2-4, with 7 bases lining up with TRBD1. The J segment lost 0 bases and the V segment lost 5 bases, leaving 7 bases of the junction unmatched. Germline CDR1 MDHEN, CDR2 SYDVKM. The CDR3 sequence is 16 residues long. CDR3 nucleotides: TGTGCCAGCAGTAAAGGGACAGTGTCAGCCAAAAACATTCAGTACTTC. Its translation is CASSKGTVSAKNIQYF.

This clonotype showed up many times. The genes are TRBV20-1 and TRBJ2-7; D perhaps matches TRBD1 (8 bases). CDR1 is DFQATT, CDR2 SNEGSKA, per germline (reference sequence). The CDR3 sequence is 12 residues long. V lost 8 bases and J 6 bases, leaving 17 bases between the germline ends. In nucleotides, the CDR3 is TGCAGTCTACAGGGGGGGATTACCGAGCAGTACTTC. Translating gives CSLQGGITEQYF.

At least ten counts were recorded for this clonotype. The chain has TRBV20-1 and TRBJ1-1; tentative D call: TRBD1 (5 bases). Germline assignment: CDR1 DFQATT and CDR2 SNEGSKA (reference sequence). CDR3 length: 15 amino acids. In DNA, the CDR3 is TGCAGCTCGAAGGAGAGGGACCAGGTGAACACTGAAGCTTTCTTT. Its protein is CSSKERDQVNTEAFF.

The table lists this clonotype with a few counts. This chain joins TRBV6-5 and TRBJ1-2; D gene uncertain. The CDR3 runs to 12 residues. The ends were cut back, 3 bases at V and 9 bases at J, with 11 bases in the middle. The germline V gene has CDR1 MNHEY and CDR2 SVGAGI. The CDR3 DNA is TGTGCCAGCAGTTATACGGGCCAGAGCTACACCTTC. It yields the protein CASSYTGQSYTF.

This clonotype was recorded at least ten times. V gene TRBV7-2 combines with J gene TRBJ2-7, with D unresolved. The CDR3 runs to 15 residues. Germline-derived CDR1 and CDR2 are SGHTA and FQGNSA. V was pared by 5 bases and J by 3 bases, with 17 bases between. The CDR3 DNA reads TGTGCCAGCAGCCCCCCCATAAGCTTCGGCTACGAGCAGTACTTC. It specifies CASSPPISFGYEQYF.

This clonotype has at least ten counts. J is TRBJ2-7 and V is TRBV12-3 or TRBV12-4; no clear D. The CDR3 runs to 12 residues. With 6 bases removed from V and 6 bases from J, the gap between germline ends came to 12 bases. The CDR3 here is CASSPWSAEQYF. The CDR3 DNA follows: TGTGCCAGCAGCCCCTGGAGCGCCGAGCAGTACTTC.

This clonotype has just a few counts. One base away lies a much larger clone, so this may be a sequencing read error. V is TRBV12-3 or TRBV12-4 and J is TRBJ1-3, with D possibly TRBD1 on 5 matching bases. This CDR3 is built from 18 residues. For the CDR3, the DNA is TGTGCCATCAGTCGCCGTGGGGCAGTCCTGAGCTCTGGAAACACCATATATTTT. This codes for CAISRRGAVLSSGNTIYF.

The gene calls are TRBV9 and TRBJ1-1; tentatively, D is TRBD1 (6 bases). The germline CDR1 and CDR2 sequences are SGDLS and YYNGEE. The CDR3 runs 14 residues. The V end was cut by 4 bases, the J end by 1 base, with 11 bases between. CDR3 nucleotide sequence: TGTGCCAGCAGCTCCGGGGGGGCGAACACTGAAGCTTTCTTT. Translation: CASSSGGANTEAFF.

This clonotype was counted a few times. The chain couples TRBV3-1 to TRBJ2-5, with D hard to call. There are 16 residues in the CDR3. Trimming stripped 3 bases from V and 3 bases from J, with 17 bases between. The germline CDR1 and CDR2 sequences are LGHDT and YNNKEL (reference sequence). The CDR3 sequence: CASSHRVRFKEETQYF. The CDR3 region has the DNA TGTGCCAGCAGCCACCGGGTCCGCTTTAAGGAAGAGACCCAGTACTTC.

This clonotype has a count of ten or more. The CDR3 bases are TGCAGTGCTAGGAAGGTAGCGGAAACGGAGACCCAGTACTTC. This encodes CSARKVAETETQYF. This chain joins TRBV20-1 and TRBJ2-5; maybe TRBD2 (6 bases). CDR1 is DFQATT and CDR2 is SNEGSKA in the germline V gene (reference sequence). The CDR3 runs to 14 residues. V was pared by 3 bases and J by 5 bases, with 16 bases between.

This clonotype was observed at least ten times. The genes are TRBV12-3 or TRBV12-4 and TRBJ2-1, with D perhaps matching TRBD1 (5 bases). There are 13 residues in the CDR3. V lost 3 bases, J lost 9 bases, and 12 bases lay in between. The CDR3 loop reads CASSLGLRGEQFF. CDR3 in DNA: TGTGCCAGCAGTTTGGGGCTTAGGGGTGAGCAGTTCTTC.

At least ten counts were recorded for this clonotype. J is TRBJ2-5 and V is TRBV10-3, with TRBD2 matching 8 bases. Germline assignment: CDR1 ENHRY and CDR2 SYGVKD. The CDR3 sequence is 15 residues long. V lost 3 bases to trimming and J lost 4 bases; unmatched junction nucleotides: 7. The CDR3 reads CAISEQRGPRETQYF. The CDR3 DNA sequence: TGTGCCATCAGTGAACAGCGGGGGCCTCGAGAGACCCAGTACTTC.

This clonotype was counted ten times or more. The chain couples TRBV25-1 to TRBJ2-3; D possibly matches TRBD1 or TRBD2 (7 bases each). Trimming cost V 6 bases and J 0 bases, with 19 bases left between them. The CDR3 extends over 17 amino acids. Per germline, CDR1 MGHDK and CDR2 SYGVNS. DNA for the CDR3: TGTGCCAGCAGCCCCCCCAGGGGGGGCTTTAGCACAGATACGCAGTATTTT. Amino acids: CASSPPRGGFSTDTQYF.

The table lists this clonotype with many counts. The chain carries TRBV4-1 and TRBJ2-1, with D uncertain. V lost 0 bases, J lost 10 bases, and 10 bases lay in between. The CDR3 has 13 amino acids. Germline V gene sequence: CDR1 MGHRA, CDR2 YSYEKL. The CDR3 bases are TGCGCCAGCAGCCAAGAGGGCTCCTCCGAGCAGTTCTTC. Its protein product is CASSQEGSSEQFF.

Ten or more counts support this clonotype. The chain couples TRBV11-2 to TRBJ2-7, with 7 bases identical to TRBD1. The germline gives CDR1 SGHAT, CDR2 FQNNGV. There are 16 residues in the CDR3. J was trimmed by 2 bases and V by 4 bases; bases with no gene match: 11. In DNA form, the CDR3 reads TGTGCCAGCAGCTCCCACGGGACAGCCTCCCCCTACGAGCAGTACTTC. It encodes CASSSHGTASPYEQYF.

There are many counts of this clonotype. V usage is TRBV12-3 or TRBV12-4 and J usage is TRBJ1-5; tentatively, D is TRBD1 (6 bases). The ends were cut back, 7 bases at V and 0 bases at J, with 13 bases in the middle. The CDR3 extends over 15 amino acids. The chain's CDR3 is CASTLGHSSNQPQHF. CDR3 nucleotides: TGTGCCAGCACCCTGGGACACTCTAGCAATCAGCCCCAGCATTTT.

Many counts were recorded for this clonotype. The V gene is TRBV18, the J gene TRBJ1-1; D is perhaps TRBD1 (6 bases). This CDR3 comprises 16 residues. V was cut by 1 base and J by 1 base, with 13 bases left in between. Germline V gives CDR1 KGHSH, CDR2 LQKENI. The CDR3 nucleotides are TGTGCCAGCTCACCACTTCAAGGGGGGGGGAACACTGAAGCTTTCTTT. Protein product: CASSPLQGGGNTEAFF. The full variable domain, its missing parts supplied by reference TRBV18 and TRBJ1-1, is NAGVMQNPRHLVRRRGQEARLRCSPMKGHSHVYWYRQLPEEGLKFMVYLQKENIIDESGMPKERFSAEFPKEGPSILRIQQVVRGDSAAYFCASSPLQGGGNTEAFFGQGTRLTVV.

This clonotype appeared many times. The chain combines TRBV5-1 with TRBJ1-4; no clear D gene. The CDR3 has 12 residues. The V gene lost 3 bases and the J gene lost 6 bases, with 6 bases spanning the gap. Germline V gene lookup returns CDR1 SGHRS and CDR2 YFSETQ. CDR3 nucleotides: TGCGCCAGCAGCTATCCCGATGAAAAACTGTTTTTT. Translated: CASSYPDEKLFF.